This TCR beta chain was identified during a study of CD8+ T cells in alopecia areata. Study in general: Treatment ran 6 to 18 months, with 6 months of follow-up afterward.

Extracted RNA was reverse transcribed into cDNA, the sequencing template. TCRdb keeps only in-frame clones here, not all; method: immunoSEQ multiplex PCR. The data hold around 190,000 clones, with about three fifths observed a single time. Treatment described: oral pan-JAK inhibitor, 5-10 mg twice daily. Germline loops: CDR1 SEHNR, CDR2 FQNEAQ (reference sequence). The V segment lost 5 bases and the J segment 4 bases; nucleotides outside the gene matches: 7. CDR3 length: 14 amino acids. Study-wide results and caveats: Normal scalp showed lower clonality than lesional scalp, especially alopecia totalis/universalis.

As concerns this clone: Its antigen is still unknown. Other DNA sequences in the sample encode the same CDR3.

The TCR comes from a human donor with alopecia areata. The V call is TRBV7-9, the J call TRBJ1-2; TRBD1 agrees at 7 bases. The material sequenced was CD4+ T cells sorted from blood, taken at week 4, from a patient treated with tofacitinib. CDR3: CASSLRQGGYGYTF. The CDR3 nucleotides read TGTGCCAGCAGCCTCCGACAGGGAGGCTATGGCTACACCTTC.